This TCR beta chain emerged from a study of blood T cell repertoires in COVID-19. Study summary: The origin of the acute and convalescent COVID-19 samples was the United States, Italy and Spain. T cells, B-cell-depleted T cells, or PBMCs supplied cDNA or gDNA.

Germline V CDR1 and CDR2: SGHTA, FQGNSA. The CDR3 extends over 15 amino acids. Trimming removed 1 base from V and 4 bases from J; junction bases left unmatched: 3. Authors' analysis steps: Reference gene primer amplification gave nucleated cell count estimates. Clones were sequenced by immunoSEQ multiplex PCR, and TCRdb holds only the in-frame ones, with some missing. V and J calls and clone size are as listed in that table; D and trimming were resolved from the DNA. This sample yields roughly 40,000 clones, of which 79% are seen a single time; roughly 30% belongs to the top ten. The sequence was collected from a woman over 75 with acute or convalescent COVID-19. Sequenced: peripheral blood. The V and J genes are TRBV7-2 and TRBJ1-5, with TRBD1 matching over 8 bases. The CDR3 sequence is CASSLGQGANQPQHF. CDR3 DNA: TGTGCCAGCAGCTTAGGTCAGGGGGCGAATCAGCCCCAGCATTTT.